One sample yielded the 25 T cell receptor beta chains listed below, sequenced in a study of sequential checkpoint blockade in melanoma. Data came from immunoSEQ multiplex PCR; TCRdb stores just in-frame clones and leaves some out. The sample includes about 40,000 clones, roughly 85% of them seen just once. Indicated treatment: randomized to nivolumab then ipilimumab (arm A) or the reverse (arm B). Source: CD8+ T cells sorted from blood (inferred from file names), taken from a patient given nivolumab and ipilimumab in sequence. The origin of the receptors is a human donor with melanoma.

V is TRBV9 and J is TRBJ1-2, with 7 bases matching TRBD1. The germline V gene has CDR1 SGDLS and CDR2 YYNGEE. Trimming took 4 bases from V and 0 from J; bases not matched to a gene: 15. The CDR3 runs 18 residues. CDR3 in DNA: TGTGCCAGCAGCCCGGTGGTTACAGGGGCCCCAGCTAACTATGGCTACACCTTC. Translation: CASSPVVTGAPANYGYTF. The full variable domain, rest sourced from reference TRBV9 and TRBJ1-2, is DSGVTQTPKHLITATGQRVTLRCSPRSGDLSVYWYQQSLDQGLQFLIQYYNGEERAKGNILERFSAQQFPDLHSELNLSSLELGDSALYFCASSPVVTGAPANYGYTFGSGTRLTVV.

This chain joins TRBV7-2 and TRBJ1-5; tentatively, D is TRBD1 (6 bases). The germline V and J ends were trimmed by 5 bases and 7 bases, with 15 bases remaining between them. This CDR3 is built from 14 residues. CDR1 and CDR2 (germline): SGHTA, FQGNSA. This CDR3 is CASSTPQGFQPQHF. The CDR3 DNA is TGTGCCAGCAGCACACCACAGGGTTTCCAGCCCCAGCATTTT.

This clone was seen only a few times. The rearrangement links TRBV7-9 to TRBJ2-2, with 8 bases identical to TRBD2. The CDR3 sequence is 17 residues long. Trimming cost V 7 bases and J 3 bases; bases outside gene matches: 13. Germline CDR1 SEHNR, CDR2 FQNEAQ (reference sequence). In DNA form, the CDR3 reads TGTGCCAGCAACCTACGGGGGGGGAGTTGGGACACCGGGGAGCTGTTTTTT. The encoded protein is CASNLRGGSWDTGELFF.

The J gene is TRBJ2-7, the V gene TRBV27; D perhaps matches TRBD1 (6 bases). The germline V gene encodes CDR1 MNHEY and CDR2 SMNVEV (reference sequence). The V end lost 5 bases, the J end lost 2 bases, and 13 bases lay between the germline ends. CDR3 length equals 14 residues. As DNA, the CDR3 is TGTGCCAGCAGTGGCCAGGGGACCCCCTACGAGCAGTACTTC. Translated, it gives CASSGQGTPYEQYF.

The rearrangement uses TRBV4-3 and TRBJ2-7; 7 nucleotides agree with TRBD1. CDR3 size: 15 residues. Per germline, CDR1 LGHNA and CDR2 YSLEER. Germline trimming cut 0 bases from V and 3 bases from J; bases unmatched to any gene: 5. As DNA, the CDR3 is TGCGCCAGCAGCCAAGATGTGACAGGGCTCTACGAGCAGTACGTC. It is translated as CASSQDVTGLYEQYV.

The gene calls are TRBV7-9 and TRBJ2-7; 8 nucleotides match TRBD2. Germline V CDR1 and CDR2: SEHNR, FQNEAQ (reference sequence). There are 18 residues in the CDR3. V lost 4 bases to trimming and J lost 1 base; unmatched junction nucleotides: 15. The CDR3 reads CASSSKLVYGLASYEQYF. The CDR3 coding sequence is TGTGCCAGCAGCTCGAAACTGGTGTACGGACTAGCATCCTACGAGCAGTACTTC.

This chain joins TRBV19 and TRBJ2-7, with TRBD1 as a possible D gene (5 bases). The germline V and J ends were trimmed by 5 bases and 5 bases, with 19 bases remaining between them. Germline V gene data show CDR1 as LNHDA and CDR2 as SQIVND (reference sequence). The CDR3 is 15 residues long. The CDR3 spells CASSWGRPFLNEQYF. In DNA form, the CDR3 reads TGTGCCAGTAGTTGGGGCAGGCCCTTTTTGAACGAGCAGTACTTC.

CDR3 protein: CASSLQGVPYEQYF. The CDR3 nucleotides read TGTGCCAGCAGCCTACAGGGTGTCCCCTACGAGCAGTACTTC. This sequence joins TRBV27 and TRBJ2-7, with D possibly matching TRBD1 (6 bases). The germline gives CDR1 MNHEY, CDR2 SMNVEV (reference sequence). V was shortened by 6 bases and J by 2 bases, with 14 bases between the two germline ends. CDR3 length: 14 amino acids.

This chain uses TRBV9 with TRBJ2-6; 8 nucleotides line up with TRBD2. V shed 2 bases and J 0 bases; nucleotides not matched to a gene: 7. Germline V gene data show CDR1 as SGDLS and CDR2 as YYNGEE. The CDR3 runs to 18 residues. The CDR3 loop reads CASSVSGTVNSGANVLTF. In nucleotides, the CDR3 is TGTGCCAGCAGCGTTAGCGGGACTGTTAACTCTGGGGCCAACGTCCTGACTTTC.

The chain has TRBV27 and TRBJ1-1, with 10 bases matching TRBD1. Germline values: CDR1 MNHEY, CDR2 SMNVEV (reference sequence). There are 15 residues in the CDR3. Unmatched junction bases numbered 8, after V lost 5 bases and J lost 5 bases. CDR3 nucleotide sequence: TGTGCCAGCAGTCCGACAGGGGGCTGGGGGACTGAAGCTTTCTTT. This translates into CASSPTGGWGTEAFF.

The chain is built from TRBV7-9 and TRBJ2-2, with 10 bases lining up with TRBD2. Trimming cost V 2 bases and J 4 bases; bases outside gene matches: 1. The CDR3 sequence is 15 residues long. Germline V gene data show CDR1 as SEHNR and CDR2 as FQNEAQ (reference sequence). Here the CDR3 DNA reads TGTGCCAGCAGCTTACTAGCGGGAGTCACCGGGGAGCTGTTTTTT. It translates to CASSLLAGVTGELFF.

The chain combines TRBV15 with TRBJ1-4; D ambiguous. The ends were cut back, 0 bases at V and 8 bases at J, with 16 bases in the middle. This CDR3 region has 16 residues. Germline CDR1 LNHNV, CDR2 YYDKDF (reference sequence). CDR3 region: CATSRDRGSLREKLFF. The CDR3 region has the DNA TGTGCCACCAGCAGAGATAGAGGATCCCTTAGAGAAAAACTGTTTTTT.

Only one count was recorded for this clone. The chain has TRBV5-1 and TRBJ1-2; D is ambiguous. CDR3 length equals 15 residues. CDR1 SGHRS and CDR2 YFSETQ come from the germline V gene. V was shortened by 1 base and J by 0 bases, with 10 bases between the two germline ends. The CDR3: CASSLPNGANYGYTF. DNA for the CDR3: TGCGCCAGCAGCTTGCCAAATGGAGCTAACTATGGCTACACCTTC.

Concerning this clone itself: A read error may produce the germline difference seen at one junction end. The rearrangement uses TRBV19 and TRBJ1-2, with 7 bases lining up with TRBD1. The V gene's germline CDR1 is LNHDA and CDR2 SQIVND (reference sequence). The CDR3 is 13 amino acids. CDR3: CASSTTGKDGYIF. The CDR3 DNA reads TGTGCCAGTAGTACGACAGGGAAGGATGGCTACATCTTC.

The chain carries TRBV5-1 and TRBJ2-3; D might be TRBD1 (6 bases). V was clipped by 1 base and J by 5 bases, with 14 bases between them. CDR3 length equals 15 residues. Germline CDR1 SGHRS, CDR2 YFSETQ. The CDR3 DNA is TGCGCCAGCAGCTTGCTTACAGGGCGTCTAGATACGCAGTATTTT. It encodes CASSLLTGRLDTQYF.

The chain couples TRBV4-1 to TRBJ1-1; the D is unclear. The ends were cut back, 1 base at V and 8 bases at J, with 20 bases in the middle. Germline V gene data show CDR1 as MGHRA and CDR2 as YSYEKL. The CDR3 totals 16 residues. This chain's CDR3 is CASSQGVSSFGEEAFF. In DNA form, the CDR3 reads TGCGCCAGCAGCCAAGGCGTCAGCAGCTTCGGAGAGGAAGCTTTCTTT.

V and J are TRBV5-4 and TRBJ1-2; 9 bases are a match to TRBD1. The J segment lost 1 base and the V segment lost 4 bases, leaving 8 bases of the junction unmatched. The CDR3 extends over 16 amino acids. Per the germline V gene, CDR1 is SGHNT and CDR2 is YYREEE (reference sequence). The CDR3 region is CASSLAGTGFNYGYTF. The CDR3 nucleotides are TGTGCCAGCAGCCTGGCCGGGACAGGGTTTAACTATGGCTACACCTTC.

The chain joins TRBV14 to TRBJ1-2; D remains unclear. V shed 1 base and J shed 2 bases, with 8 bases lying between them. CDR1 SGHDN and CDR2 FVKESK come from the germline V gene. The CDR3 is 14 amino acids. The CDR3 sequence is CASSQAGRNYGYTF. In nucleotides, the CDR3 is TGTGCCAGCAGCCAAGCTGGCAGAAACTATGGCTACACCTTC.

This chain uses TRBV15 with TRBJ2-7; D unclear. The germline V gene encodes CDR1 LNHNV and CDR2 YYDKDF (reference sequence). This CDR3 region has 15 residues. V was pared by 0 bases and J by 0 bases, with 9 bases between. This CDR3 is CATSREPAHSYEQYF. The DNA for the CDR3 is TGTGCCACCAGCAGAGAACCAGCGCACTCCTACGAGCAGTACTTC.

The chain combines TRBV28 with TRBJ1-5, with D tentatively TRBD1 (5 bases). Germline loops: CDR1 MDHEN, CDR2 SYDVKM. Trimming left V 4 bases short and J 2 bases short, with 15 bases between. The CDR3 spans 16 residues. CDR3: CASSSSQGNGNQPQHF. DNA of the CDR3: TGTGCCAGCAGTTCCTCCCAGGGAAACGGCAATCAGCCCCAGCATTTT.

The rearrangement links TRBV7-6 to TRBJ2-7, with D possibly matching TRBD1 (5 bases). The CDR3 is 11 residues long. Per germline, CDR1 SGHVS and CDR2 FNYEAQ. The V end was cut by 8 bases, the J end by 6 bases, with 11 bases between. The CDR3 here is CASRQGGEQYF. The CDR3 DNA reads TGTGCCAGCCGCCAGGGTGGCGAGCAGTACTTC.

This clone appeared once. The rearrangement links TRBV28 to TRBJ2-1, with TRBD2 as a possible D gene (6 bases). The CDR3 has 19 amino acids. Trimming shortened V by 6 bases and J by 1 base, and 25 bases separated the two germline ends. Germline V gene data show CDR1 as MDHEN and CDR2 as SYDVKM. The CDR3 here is CASRVGIFTGARSYNEQFF. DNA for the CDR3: TGTGCCAGCAGGGTCGGAATATTCACGGGAGCAAGGTCCTACAATGAGCAGTTCTTC.

The CDR3 protein is CASSQEVRVSSTDTQYF. CDR3 DNA: TGTGCCAGCAGCCAAGAGGTCCGGGTCTCTAGCACAGATACGCAGTATTTT. The V gene is TRBV4-2, the J gene TRBJ2-3; no firm D call. The germline V and J ends were trimmed by 0 bases and 0 bases, with 13 bases remaining between them. Germline CDR1 is LGHNA and CDR2 is YNFKEQ. The CDR3 loop spans 17 amino acids.

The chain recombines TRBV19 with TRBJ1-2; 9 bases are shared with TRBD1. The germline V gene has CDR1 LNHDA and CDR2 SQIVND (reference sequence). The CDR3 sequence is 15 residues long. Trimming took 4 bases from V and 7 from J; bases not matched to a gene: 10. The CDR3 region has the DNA TGTGCCAGTAGTAAATACACAGGGGGCGCGGGTGGCTACACCTTC. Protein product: CASSKYTGGAGGYTF. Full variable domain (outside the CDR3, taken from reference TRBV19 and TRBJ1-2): DGGITQSPKYLFRKEGQNVTLSCEQNLNHDAMYWYRQDPGQGLRLIYYSQIVNDFQKGDIAEGYSVSREKKESFPLTVTSAQKNPTAFYLCASSKYTGGAGGYTFGSGTRLTVV.

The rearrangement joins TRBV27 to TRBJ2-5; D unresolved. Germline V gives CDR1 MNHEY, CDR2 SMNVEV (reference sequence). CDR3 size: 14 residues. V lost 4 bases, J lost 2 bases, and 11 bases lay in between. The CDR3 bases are TGTGCCAGCAGTTCCGTAGACAAACAAGAGACCCAGTACTTC. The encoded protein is CASSSVDKQETQYF.